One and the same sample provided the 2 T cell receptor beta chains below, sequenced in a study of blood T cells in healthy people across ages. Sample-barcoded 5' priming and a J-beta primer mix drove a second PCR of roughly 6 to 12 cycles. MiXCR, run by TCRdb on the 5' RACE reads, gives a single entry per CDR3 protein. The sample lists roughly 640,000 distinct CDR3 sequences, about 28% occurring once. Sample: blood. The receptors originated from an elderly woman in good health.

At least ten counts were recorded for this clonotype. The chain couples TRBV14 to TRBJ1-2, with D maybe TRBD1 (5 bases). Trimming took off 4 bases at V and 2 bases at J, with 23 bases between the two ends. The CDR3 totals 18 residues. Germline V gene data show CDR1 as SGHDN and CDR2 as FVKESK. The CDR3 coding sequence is TGTGCCAGCAGCCTCCGTATGCAGGGCATTTCGAGGAACTATGGCTACACCTTC. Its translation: CASSLRMQGISRNYGYTF.

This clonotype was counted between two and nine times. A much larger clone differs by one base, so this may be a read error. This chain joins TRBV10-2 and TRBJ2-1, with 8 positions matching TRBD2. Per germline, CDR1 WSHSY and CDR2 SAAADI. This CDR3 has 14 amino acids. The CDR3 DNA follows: TGCGCCAGCAGGGAGTTCCGGACTAGCCGTGAGCAGTTCTTC. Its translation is CASREFRTSREQFF.